These 32 T cell receptor beta chains were all obtained from the same sample, sequenced in a study of post-analysis software for immune sequencing data (dated by TCRdb to 2013 to 2016). The protocol used for the library was PCR. Sequencing was carried out with an Illumina HiSeq 2500. To reduce PCR and sequencing biases, unique molecular identifiers were incorporated into the TCR beta cDNA libraries. Through fastp at Q25 and MiXCR, TCRdb rebuilt clones from the public reads, retaining in-frame beta chains. Each CDR3 protein gets just one entry, which takes the most common genes and DNA from the rows behind it. For this sample the table gives about 430,000 distinct CDR3 sequences, of which roughly 40% were detected only once. The ten largest account for 7.6% of the sample. These TCRs are of unknown antigen specificity. The full study reports these points: Patients showed significantly higher frequencies than controls for 4 or 5 TRBV segments, among them TRBV5-6, TRBV5-1 and TRBV20-1.

The sequenced sample was blood. The receptors were sampled from a girl aged 2 to 10 with multiple sclerosis.

Only a few counts were recorded for this clonotype. The chain uses TRBV12-3 or TRBV12-4 and TRBJ2-1, with D perhaps matching TRBD2 (6 bases). The ends were cut back, 7 bases at V and 3 bases at J, with 19 bases in the middle. The CDR3 sequence is 16 residues long. CDR3 bases: TGTGCCAGCATCAAGGGATCCCACGGGGGCTACAATGAGCAGTTCTTC. Amino acids: CASIKGSHGGYNEQFF.

This clonotype was counted a few times. The rearrangement uses TRBV5-1 and TRBJ1-6, with 8 bases identical to TRBD1. Germline V CDR1 and CDR2: SGHRS, YFSETQ. V shed 4 bases and J 0 bases; nucleotides not matched to a gene: 6. CDR3 length: 17 residues. The CDR3 nucleotides are TGCGCCAGCAGCACACGACAGGGGAGCTCCTATAATTCACCCCTCCACTTT. Encoded protein: CASSTRQGSSYNSPLHF.

The V and J genes are TRBV7-2 and TRBJ2-7; D gene unclear. The V end lost 5 bases, the J end lost 2 bases, and 13 bases lay between the germline ends. This CDR3 is built from 14 residues. Germline V gives CDR1 SGHTA, CDR2 FQGNSA. CDR3 residues: CASSPQTLTYEQYF. The CDR3 nucleotides are TGTGCCAGCAGCCCCCAGACCCTCACCTACGAGCAGTACTTC.

Only one count was recorded for this clonotype. The rearrangement uses TRBV29-1 and TRBJ2-1; D ambiguous. V lost 3 bases to trimming and J lost 7 bases, with 10 bases between them. Germline CDR1 and CDR2: SQVTM and ANQGSEA. The CDR3 has 12 residues. Written as DNA, the CDR3 is TGCAGCGTTGAGTCGGAAGGGAATGAGCAGTTCTTC. Translated, it gives CSVESEGNEQFF.

This clonotype occurred a few times. The chain joins TRBV18 to TRBJ2-1, with 9 bases lining up with TRBD2. CDR1 KGHSH and CDR2 LQKENI come from the germline V gene. The CDR3 covers 15 residues. Trimming took 3 bases from V and 4 from J; bases not matched to a gene: 4. The CDR3, as DNA: TGTGCCAGCTCACCCCAGCGGGGGGAGTACAATGAGCAGTTCTTC. This encodes CASSPQRGEYNEQFF. The full variable domain, in which reference TRBV18 and TRBJ2-1 provide the parts outside the CDR3, is NAGVMQNPRHLVRRRGQEARLRCSPMKGHSHVYWYRQLPEEGLKFMVYLQKENIIDESGMPKERFSAEFPKEGPSILRIQQVVRGDSAAYFCASSPQRGEYNEQFFGPGTRLTVL.

This clonotype appeared many times. V gene TRBV29-1 combines with J gene TRBJ2-1, with 7 nucleotides matching TRBD1. Trimming at V came to 6 bases and at J to 3 bases, leaving 14 bases not matched to a gene. From germline, CDR1 is SQVTM and CDR2 ANQGSEA. The CDR3 is made up of 16 amino acids. The CDR3 spells CSVLNGQVWSYNEQFF. The CDR3 bases are TGCAGCGTCCTCAATGGACAGGTCTGGAGCTACAATGAGCAGTTCTTC.

This clonotype occurred a few times. The chain couples TRBV29-1 to TRBJ1-4; D is possibly TRBD1 (5 bases). CDR1 is SQVTM, CDR2 ANQGSEA, per germline. The CDR3 is 12 residues long. CDR3 DNA sequence: TGCATCGTCCTGGGGGGGAATGAAAAACTGTTTTTT. Its translation is CIVLGGNEKLFF.

This clonotype was recorded at least ten times. This chain uses TRBV5-6 with TRBJ2-5; 14 bases map to TRBD2. V was clipped by 5 bases and J by 1 base; unmatched bases: 7. Germline V gene lookup returns CDR1 SGHDT and CDR2 YYEEEE. This CDR3 comprises 17 residues. The CDR3, as DNA: TGTGCCAGCAGTCAGGGACTAGCGGGGGTGATCCAAGAGACCCAGTACTTC. Translation: CASSQGLAGVIQETQYF.

CDR3 amino acids: CASSRLGGTQYF. The CDR3 DNA reads TGTGCCAGCTCACGGTTAGGAGGGACCCAGTACTTC. This chain joins TRBV18 and TRBJ2-5; D perhaps matches TRBD2 (5 bases). Trimming took off 4 bases at V and 7 bases at J, with 10 bases between the two ends. This CDR3 region has 12 residues. Germline V gene data show CDR1 as KGHSH and CDR2 as LQKENI.

A few counts support this clonotype. The chain recombines TRBV25-1 with TRBJ1-2; tentative D call: TRBD1 (5 bases). The germline gives CDR1 MGHDK, CDR2 SYGVNS. The CDR3 has 15 amino acids. Trimming took 5 bases from V and 1 from J, leaving 14 bases between them. The CDR3 bases are TGTGCCAGCAGTATCCACTCCAGGGATAACTATGGCTACACCTTC. It translates to CASSIHSRDNYGYTF.

This clonotype has a handful of counts. The chain employs TRBV9 and TRBJ1-5; TRBD1 aligns across 8 bases. This CDR3 spans 14 amino acids. Germline assignment: CDR1 SGDLS and CDR2 YYNGEE. Trimming cost V 0 bases and J 6 bases; bases outside gene matches: 2. The CDR3 nucleotides read TGTGCCAGCAGCGTAGACCAGGGGGCTCAGCCCCAGCATTTT. This encodes CASSVDQGAQPQHF.

The chain couples TRBV2 to TRBJ2-7, with 8 bases that match TRBD2. Germline trimming cut 8 bases from V and 0 bases from J; bases unmatched to any gene: 12. The length of the CDR3 is 16 residues. Germline V CDR1 and CDR2: SNHLY, FYNNEI. Written as DNA, the CDR3 is TGTGCCAGCTCCGGGAGGGGACTATCCTTCTCCTACGAGCAGTACTTC. Its protein product is CASSGRGLSFSYEQYF.

The gene calls are TRBV5-1 and TRBJ2-1, with 10 bases lining up with TRBD2. Germline CDR1 reads SGHRS; CDR2 reads YFSETQ. This CDR3 is built from 14 residues. Unmatched junction bases numbered 3, after V lost 5 bases and J lost 4 bases. This CDR3 reads CASRPAGGYNEQFF. The DNA for the CDR3 is TGCGCCAGCAGGCCAGCGGGAGGGTACAATGAGCAGTTCTTC.

The chain employs TRBV5-8 and TRBJ1-1; 8 nucleotides line up with TRBD1. V shed 1 base and J 4 bases; nucleotides not matched to a gene: 6. This CDR3 is built from 15 residues. The V gene's germline CDR1 is SGHTS and CDR2 YDEGEE. As DNA, the CDR3 is TGTGCCAGCAGCTTGTCTACAGGGGGTATCACTGAAGCTTTCTTT. Translating gives CASSLSTGGITEAFF.

The rearrangement links TRBV2 to TRBJ2-3; no definite D call. Looked up from germline, CDR1 is SNHLY and CDR2 is FYNNEI. This CDR3 contains 14 residues. Trimming shortened V by 3 bases and J by 0 bases, and 7 bases separated the two germline ends. CDR3 region: CASSEEYSTDTQYF. CDR3 nucleotide sequence: TGTGCCAGCAGTGAGGAGTATAGCACAGATACGCAGTATTTT.

The rearrangement uses TRBV4-1 and TRBJ1-1; D gene ambiguous. V lost 4 bases, J lost 6 bases, and 12 bases lay in between. The CDR3 sequence is 13 residues long. The germline V gene encodes CDR1 MGHRA and CDR2 YSYEKL. The CDR3 reads CASSRQMGAEAFF. CDR3 coding DNA: TGCGCCAGCAGCCGACAAATGGGCGCTGAAGCTTTCTTT.

This chain links TRBV7-9 with TRBJ1-6, with D possibly TRBD1 on 6 matching bases. Germline assignment: CDR1 SEHNR and CDR2 FQNEAQ (reference sequence). This CDR3 has 14 residues. V lost 5 bases and J 4 bases, leaving 9 bases between the germline ends. The CDR3 loop is CASSDDRYNSPLHF. As DNA, the CDR3 is TGTGCCAGCAGCGACGACAGGTATAATTCACCCCTCCACTTT.

The chain recombines TRBV7-6 with TRBJ2-2; 10 bases map to TRBD2. Germline V CDR1 and CDR2: SGHVS, FNYEAQ. V was pared by 5 bases and J by 1 base, with 13 bases of the junction left unmatched. This CDR3 region has 19 residues. The CDR3 DNA reads as TGTGCCAGCAGCGGGTCGGGAGGTAGCGGGGGGCAGAACACCGGGGAGCTGTTTTTT. It encodes CASSGSGGSGGQNTGELFF.

This clonotype was detected a few times. As DNA, the CDR3 is TGCAGCCTAAGGGACCGAAGGAACACTGAAGCTTTCTTT. The encoded protein is CSLRDRRNTEAFF. This chain joins TRBV29-1 and TRBJ1-1, with TRBD1 as a possible D gene (5 bases). The germline V gene encodes CDR1 SQVTM and CDR2 ANQGSEA. There are 13 residues in the CDR3. The germline V and J ends were trimmed by 8 bases and 1 base, with 14 bases remaining between them.

The chain carries TRBV5-1 and TRBJ2-7, with TRBD1 matching 12 bases. CDR1 and CDR2 (germline): SGHRS, YFSETQ. There are 15 residues in the CDR3. V trimming: 4 bases; J trimming: 7 bases; junction bases outside the gene matches: 9. Written as DNA, the CDR3 is TGCGCCAGCAGCCATACCGGGACAGGGGGCCGTGAGCAGTACTTC. It is translated as CASSHTGTGGREQYF.

This clonotype was recorded a few times. This chain connects TRBV9 to TRBJ2-5; the D gene is possibly TRBD1 (5 bases). The CDR3 is 15 amino acids. The V gene's germline CDR1 is SGDLS and CDR2 YYNGEE. Trimming shortened V by 0 bases and J by 0 bases, and 9 bases separated the two germline ends. The CDR3 loop is CASSVGGFDQETQYF. DNA of the CDR3: TGTGCCAGCAGCGTAGGGGGCTTTGACCAAGAGACCCAGTACTTC.

V usage is TRBV7-9 and J usage is TRBJ1-1; D may be TRBD1 (6 bases). V gave up 9 bases and J gave up 2 bases, with 16 bases separating them. The CDR3 contains 14 residues. Germline CDR1 SEHNR, CDR2 FQNEAQ (reference sequence). CDR3 in amino acids: CASSVPGGNTEAFF. CDR3 sequence (DNA): TGTGCCAGTAGCGTACCCGGGGGCAACACTGAAGCTTTCTTT.

This clonotype was seen many times. The chain links TRBV29-1 to TRBJ1-2; D is ambiguous. The germline V gene has CDR1 SQVTM and CDR2 ANQGSEA. V was cut by 4 bases and J by 2 bases, with 8 bases left in between. The CDR3 runs 12 residues. The CDR3 sequence: CSVGFPNYGYTF. The CDR3 DNA is TGCAGCGTTGGTTTTCCAAACTATGGCTACACCTTC. Using reference TRBV29-1 and TRBJ1-2 for the parts outside the CDR3, the full variable domain is SAVISQKPSRDICQRGTSLTIQCQVDSQVTMMFWYRQQPGQSLTLIATANQGSEATYESGFVIDKFPISRPNLTFSTLTVSNMSPEDSSIYLCSVGFPNYGYTFGSGTRLTVV.

The chain is built from TRBV20-1 and TRBJ2-7; D may be TRBD1 or TRBD2 (5 bases each). The CDR3 length is 15 residues. CDR1 and CDR2 (germline): DFQATT, SNEGSKA (reference sequence). V was cut by 1 base and J by 0 bases, with 13 bases left in between. The CDR3 reads CSARAPRDGSYEQYF. Written as DNA, the CDR3 is TGCAGTGCTAGAGCCCCCCGGGACGGCTCCTACGAGCAGTACTTC.

The J gene is TRBJ2-4, the V gene TRBV19, with 8 bases fitting TRBD1. The J call is uncertain, as TRBJ2-7 better fits the DNA end. CDR1 is LNHDA, CDR2 SQIVND, per germline (reference sequence). The CDR3 is 15 residues long. The CDR3 nucleotides are TGTGCCAGTAGTTCTCACGGACAGGGCGAAAACGAGCAGTACTTC. Translated, it gives CASSSHGQGENEQYF.

This clonotype showed up many times. The V call is TRBV29-1, the J call TRBJ2-1; 8 positions match TRBD2. Germline values: CDR1 SQVTM, CDR2 ANQGSEA. The junction had 4 bases not matched to a gene; V was cut back by 4 bases and J by 2 bases. The CDR3 is 14 amino acids. The CDR3 loop is CSVGSRGAYNEQFF. CDR3 DNA: TGCAGCGTTGGTTCGCGGGGGGCCTACAATGAGCAGTTCTTC.

This clonotype turned up a few times. V gene TRBV12-5 combines with J gene TRBJ2-3; D remains ambiguous. Per germline, CDR1 LGHNT and CDR2 FRNRAP. The V gene lost 5 bases and the J gene lost 4 bases, with 10 bases spanning the gap. This CDR3 has 13 amino acids. The CDR3 DNA reads TGTGCTAGTGGTCCCCCTAGGGCAGATACGCAGTATTTT. It codes for CASGPPRADTQYF.

This clonotype showed up just once. V is TRBV29-1 and J is TRBJ2-7; D unresolved. Germline lookup yields CDR1 SQVTM and CDR2 ANQGSEA. V lost 7 bases, J lost 0 bases, and 16 bases lay in between. The CDR3 sequence is 14 residues long. CDR3 sequence reads: CSAASSLSSYEQYF. DNA for the CDR3: TGCAGCGCCGCCTCCAGCTTGAGCTCCTACGAGCAGTACTTC.

This chain connects TRBV5-1 to TRBJ2-3; 8 bases agree with TRBD2. Trimming took 3 bases from V and 4 from J; bases not matched to a gene: 7. Per the germline V gene, CDR1 is SGHRS and CDR2 is YFSETQ. This CDR3 contains 15 residues. CDR3 region: CASSSRLARADTQYF. The CDR3 region has the DNA TGCGCCAGCAGCTCTCGACTAGCGAGGGCAGATACGCAGTATTTT.

There are a few counts of this clonotype. The chain couples TRBV29-1 to TRBJ2-1, with D hard to call. Between the trimmed V and J ends, which lost 0 bases and 4 bases, there was a span of 7 bases. Germline V gene data show CDR1 as SQVTM and CDR2 as ANQGSEA. This CDR3 region has 13 residues. CDR3 protein: CSVEEQTYNEQFF. For the CDR3, the DNA is TGCAGCGTTGAAGAACAGACTTACAATGAGCAGTTCTTC.

The sample holds a few counts of this clonotype. This chain connects TRBV28 to TRBJ2-5; 11 bases agree with TRBD2. The DNA end lines up better with TRBJ2-7; the J call may be wrong. The CDR3 is made up of 15 amino acids. Looked up from germline, CDR1 is MDHEN and CDR2 is SYDVKM. CDR3 in amino acids: CASSSMGLADYEQYF. In DNA, the CDR3 is TGTGCCAGCAGTTCAATGGGACTAGCGGACTACGAGCAGTACTTC.

The rearrangement links TRBV6-2 or TRBV6-3 to TRBJ2-1, with 9 bases matching TRBD1. V lost 2 bases and J lost 3; bases outside the gene matches: 5. This CDR3 has 16 residues. CDR1 and CDR2 from the germline V gene are MNHEY and SVGEGT. The CDR3 spells CASSYARDRVYNEQFF. The DNA for the CDR3 is TGTGCCAGCAGTTACGCCCGGGACAGGGTCTACAATGAGCAGTTCTTC.